Each of the 31 T cell receptor beta chains below was sequenced from the same sample in a study of blood T cell repertoires in COVID-19. Clones were sequenced by immunoSEQ multiplex PCR, and TCRdb holds only the in-frame ones, with some missing. The table has fewer than 250,000 clones, approximately 82% seen once. Sequencing input: peripheral blood. Every receptor here comes from a woman of 80 years or more with acute or convalescent COVID-19.

V is TRBV7-9 and J is TRBJ2-1; 8 nucleotides align to TRBD1. The CDR3 is made up of 15 amino acids. Germline CDR1 SEHNR, CDR2 FQNEAQ (reference sequence). Trimming at V came to 7 bases and at J to 8 bases, leaving 13 bases not matched to a gene. The CDR3 region has the DNA TGTGCCAGCATCTCCCCGGGACAGGCTTCGCATGAGCAGTTCTTC. Translating gives CASISPGQASHEQFF.

The V gene is TRBV5-7, the J gene TRBJ2-3; 11 bases align to TRBD2. TRBV5-7 is marked as an open reading frame, function uncertain. Trimming at V came to 4 bases and at J to 0 bases, leaving 4 bases not matched to a gene. CDR3 size: 16 residues. The CDR3 here is CASSPRLAGSTDTQYF. For the CDR3, the DNA is TGTGCCAGCAGCCCAAGACTAGCGGGGAGCACAGATACGCAGTATTTT.

This chain connects TRBV28 to TRBJ1-2; 8 bases fit TRBD1. The ends lost 4 bases at V and 5 bases at J; junction bases unmatched: 9. This CDR3 is built from 15 residues. Germline V gene data show CDR1 as MDHEN and CDR2 as SYDVKM. DNA for the CDR3: TGTGCCAGCAGTTCGCCGCGGACAGGGAGTTATGGCTACACCTTC. Residues: CASSSPRTGSYGYTF.

The CDR3 sequence is CASSLEGGLAREQYF. CDR3 in DNA: TGTGCCAGCAGCTTAGAGGGGGGACTAGCTCGAGAGCAGTACTTC. The chain joins TRBV7-2 to TRBJ2-7; 9 bases agree with TRBD2. This CDR3 spans 15 amino acids. Germline CDR1 SGHTA, CDR2 FQGNSA. With 1 base clipped from V and 7 bases from J, the junction kept 8 bases outside the gene matches.

The chain employs TRBV5-1 and TRBJ2-2; D unresolved. Trimming pared 4 bases from V and 0 bases from J, leaving 13 bases between. Germline values: CDR1 SGHRS, CDR2 YFSETQ. This CDR3 is built from 16 residues. The DNA for the CDR3 is TGCGCCAGCAGCGTCGGGTCCAACTCGAACACCGGGGAGCTGTTTTTT. Protein product: CASSVGSNSNTGELFF.

The chain has TRBV24-1 and TRBJ2-3, with 7 bases that match TRBD2. Losses at the gene ends were 1 base for V and 0 bases for J; bases not matched to a gene: 3. This CDR3 contains 16 residues. Looked up from germline, CDR1 is KGHDR and CDR2 is SFDVKD. The CDR3 DNA follows: TGTGCCACCAGTGATTTTGACGGGAGGAGCACAGATACGCAGTATTTT. Translated, it gives CATSDFDGRSTDTQYF.

V usage is TRBV6-2 or TRBV6-3 and J usage is TRBJ1-1; TRBD1 matches at 7 bases. The CDR3 length is 17 residues. The V segment lost 6 bases and the J segment 1 base; nucleotides outside the gene matches: 14. Germline loops: CDR1 MNHEY, CDR2 SVGEGT. The CDR3 here is CASSHRRGGPQNTEAFF. CDR3 sequence (DNA): TGTGCCAGCAGCCACCGGCGAGGGGGCCCCCAGAACACTGAAGCTTTCTTT.

This clone was recorded only once. The chain uses TRBV28 and TRBJ1-2; D remains unclear. CDR1 is MDHEN and CDR2 is SYDVKM in the germline V gene. Between the trimmed V and J ends, which lost 5 bases and 4 bases, there was a span of 11 bases. The CDR3 spans 13 residues. The CDR3 sequence is CASSPSPGYGYTF. CDR3 DNA sequence: TGTGCCAGCAGTCCTTCCCCCGGCTATGGCTACACCTTC.

A single count supports this clone. The CDR3 bases are TGTGCCAGCAGGACCGGGACAGGGGTCCCTGGGGCCAACGTCCTGACTTTC. Residues: CASRTGTGVPGANVLTF. J is TRBJ2-6 and V is TRBV2; TRBD1 agrees at 10 bases. V shed 6 bases and J 2 bases; nucleotides not matched to a gene: 7. Germline CDR1 is SNHLY and CDR2 is FYNNEI. This CDR3 contains 17 residues.

The V gene is TRBV6-2 or TRBV6-3, the J gene TRBJ1-1; the match to TRBD1 covers 10 bases. Germline V lookup: CDR1 MNHEY, CDR2 SVGEGT. The CDR3 contains 14 residues. J was trimmed by 6 bases and V by 4 bases; bases with no gene match: 5. In DNA form, the CDR3 reads TGTGCCAGCAGTTGGGACAGGGGAAGCGCTGAAGCTTTCTTT. Protein product: CASSWDRGSAEAFF.

The chain recombines TRBV3-1 (or the pseudogene TRBV3-2) with TRBJ1-2; D gene unclear. The CDR3 covers 14 residues. In germline, CDR1 is LGHDT, CDR2 YNNKEL (reference sequence). The V end lost 3 bases, the J end lost 3 bases, and 11 bases lay between the germline ends. The CDR3 protein is CASSQQAVDYGYTF. The CDR3 nucleotides are TGTGCCAGCAGCCAGCAAGCTGTGGACTATGGCTACACCTTC.

Points on this clone: Additional DNA sequences in this sample encode the identical CDR3. The V call is TRBV7-2, the J call TRBJ2-1, with 12 bases that match TRBD2. CDR3 length: 15 amino acids. CDR1 and CDR2 (germline): SGHTA, FQGNSA. V lost 5 bases to trimming and J lost 5 bases; unmatched junction nucleotides: 4. CDR3 nucleotides: TGTGCCAGCAGCCCGGGACTAGCGGGTAACAATGAGCAGTTCTTC. Protein: CASSPGLAGNNEQFF.

Only one count was recorded for this clone. The chain is built from TRBV7-2 and TRBJ2-5, with D perhaps matching TRBD2 (7 bases). CDR3 size: 14 residues. CDR1 is SGHTA and CDR2 is FQGNSA in the germline V gene. V was trimmed by 1 base and J by 5 bases, leaving 11 bases between them. Here the CDR3 reads CASSLVRGAETQYF. DNA for the CDR3: TGTGCCAGCAGCTTAGTACGGGGGGCCGAGACCCAGTACTTC.

J is TRBJ1-2 and V is TRBV6-5; 10 bases line up with TRBD1. Germline loops: CDR1 MNHEY, CDR2 SVGAGI. V lost 4 bases, J lost 4 bases, and 3 bases stayed unmatched. This CDR3 contains 14 residues. CDR3 in DNA: TGTGCCAGCAGTTTTCGACAGGGGGCCTATGGCTACACCTTC. Its translation is CASSFRQGAYGYTF.

This chain links TRBV12-3 or TRBV12-4 with TRBJ1-2; maybe TRBD1 (5 bases). This CDR3 is 13 amino acids long. V lost 3 bases and J lost 4, with 9 bases in between. The CDR3 nucleotides read TGTGCCAGCAGTTTTAGGGACTCCTATGGCTACACCTTC. It yields the protein CASSFRDSYGYTF.

The chain uses TRBV28 and TRBJ2-3; 12 positions match TRBD2. J gave up 4 bases and V 6 bases, and 5 bases lay outside the gene matches. CDR1 and CDR2 from the germline V gene are MDHEN and SYDVKM. The CDR3 runs to 15 residues. The CDR3 sequence: CASSLLAGGADTQYF. For the CDR3, the DNA is TGTGCCAGCAGCCTACTAGCGGGAGGTGCAGATACGCAGTATTTT. Filled out from reference TRBV28 and TRBJ2-3, the complete variable domain reads DVKVTQSSRYLVKRTGEKVFLECVQDMDHENMFWYRQDPGLGLRLIYFSYDVKMKEKGDIPEGYSVSREKKERFSLILESASTNQTSMYLCASSLLAGGADTQYFGPGTRLTVL.

V and J are TRBV2 and TRBJ1-2; TRBD1 matches at 7 bases. Looked up from germline, CDR1 is SNHLY and CDR2 is FYNNEI. V gave up 3 bases and J gave up 4 bases; unmatched junction bases: 2. The CDR3 consists of 13 residues. CDR3 in amino acids: CASSDRDSYGYTF. CDR3 sequence (DNA): TGTGCCAGCAGTGACCGGGACAGCTATGGCTACACCTTC.

V is TRBV5-1 and J is TRBJ2-5; 8 nucleotides align to TRBD2. Germline loops: CDR1 SGHRS, CDR2 YFSETQ. Trimming took 6 bases from V and 4 from J; bases not matched to a gene: 14. The CDR3 has 16 amino acids. The CDR3 region is CASNLAGTAVGETQYF. CDR3 bases: TGCGCCAGCAATCTAGCGGGTACCGCTGTAGGAGAGACCCAGTACTTC.

The genes are TRBV5-1 and TRBJ1-1, with D perhaps matching TRBD1 (6 bases). V was pared by 0 bases and J by 5 bases, with 8 bases between. The germline CDR1 and CDR2 sequences are SGHRS and YFSETQ. CDR3 length: 13 amino acids. The CDR3 is CASSLVTGTEAFF. As DNA, the CDR3 is TGCGCCAGCAGCTTGGTGACAGGAACTGAAGCTTTCTTT.

The rearrangement joins TRBV9 to TRBJ2-1; 7 nucleotides align to TRBD2. The CDR3 is 15 amino acids. Germline CDR1 and CDR2: SGDLS and YYNGEE. With V trimmed by 4 bases and J by 3 bases, 7 bases remained unmatched. The DNA for the CDR3 is TGTGCCAGCAGCTCCCACAGCGGGGACTACAATGAGCAGTTCTTC. Amino acids: CASSSHSGDYNEQFF.

The chain has TRBV5-4 and TRBJ2-1; 10 nucleotides align to TRBD2. The CDR3 has 18 residues. V gave up 4 bases and J gave up 4 bases; unmatched junction bases: 14. Germline CDR1 reads SGHNT; CDR2 reads YYREEE (reference sequence). The CDR3, as DNA: TGTGCCAGCAGCGAATTTCCTAGCGGGGGCCCAGTTTACAATGAGCAGTTCTTC. It is translated as CASSEFPSGGPVYNEQFF.

This clone was observed a single time. This sequence joins TRBV4-1 and TRBJ2-1, with TRBD2 matching over 15 bases. V dropped 0 bases and J dropped 4; count of bases not matched to a gene: 7. Germline V CDR1 and CDR2: MGHRA, YSYEKL. The CDR3 contains 19 residues. This chain's CDR3 is CASSQDRRTSGGAYNEQFF. The CDR3 DNA is TGCGCCAGCAGCCAAGATCGTCGGACTAGCGGGGGGGCTTACAATGAGCAGTTCTTC.

The chain uses TRBV4-1 and TRBJ2-7; maybe TRBD1 (6 bases). The CDR3 has 14 residues. Trimming stripped 3 bases from V and 3 bases from J, with 12 bases between. Germline loops: CDR1 MGHRA, CDR2 YSYEKL. The CDR3 nucleotides read TGCGCCAGCAGCCATTCACAGGGAGACTACGAGCAGTACTTC. Translated, it gives CASSHSQGDYEQYF.

The chain couples TRBV5-1 to TRBJ2-3; D is perhaps TRBD2 (5 bases). Germline CDR1 and CDR2: SGHRS and YFSETQ. V gave up 4 bases and J gave up 5 bases, with 20 bases separating them. CDR3 size: 16 residues. The CDR3 coding sequence is TGCGCCAGCAGCGTCGGTGGGCTTGGAGAGGGAGATACGCAGTATTTT. Translating gives CASSVGGLGEGDTQYF.

This clone was found once. The J gene is TRBJ2-7, the V gene TRBV6-5; D is possibly TRBD1 (6 bases). Trimming left V 0 bases short and J 2 bases short, with 8 bases between. The germline CDR1 and CDR2 sequences are MNHEY and SVGAGI. CDR3 size: 14 residues. The chain's CDR3 is CASSYSTGPYEQYF. CDR3 bases: TGTGCCAGCAGTTACTCGACAGGCCCCTACGAGCAGTACTTC.

Details on this clone: Other nucleotide sequences from this sample produce the same CDR3. The V gene is TRBV7-3, the J gene TRBJ1-1; D ambiguous. In germline, CDR1 is SGHTA, CDR2 FQGTGA. V dropped 1 base and J dropped 1 base, with 4 bases sitting between them. This CDR3 is built from 13 residues. The CDR3 loop reads CASSLMRNTEAFF. The CDR3 DNA reads as TGTGCCAGCAGCTTAATGCGGAACACTGAAGCTTTCTTT. Full variable domain (missing parts from reference TRBV7-3 and TRBJ1-1): GAGVSQTPSNKVTEKGKYVELRCDPISGHTALYWYRQSLGQGPEFLIYFQGTGAADDSGLPNDRFFAVRPEGSVSTLKIQRTERGDSAVYLCASSLMRNTEAFFGQGTRLTVV.

The genes are TRBV7-2 and TRBJ1-5, with D possibly matching TRBD1 (5 bases). Germline V gene sequence: CDR1 SGHTA, CDR2 FQGNSA. Trimming shortened V by 5 bases and J by 3 bases, and 17 bases separated the two germline ends. This CDR3 comprises 16 residues. CDR3 in DNA: TGTGCCAGCAGCCCCCTAGGAGCAGGGTCCAATCAGCCCCAGCATTTT. It codes for CASSPLGAGSNQPQHF. The entire variable domain, with the rest obtained from reference TRBV7-2 and TRBJ1-5, is as follows: GAGVSQSPSNKVTEKGKDVELRCDPISGHTALYWYRQSLGQGLEFLIYFQGNSAPDKSGLPSDRFSAERTGGSVSTLTIQRTQQEDSAVYLCASSPLGAGSNQPQHFGDGTRLSIL.

The rearrangement joins TRBV11-2 to TRBJ2-4; D may be TRBD2 (7 bases). The CDR3 spans 15 residues. The V end was cut by 6 bases, the J end by 6 bases, with 18 bases between. Germline V CDR1 and CDR2: SGHAT, FQNNGV. CDR3 sequence reads: CASSRKGEGGNIQYF. CDR3 sequence (DNA): TGTGCCAGCAGTCGTAAGGGGGAGGGTGGAAACATTCAGTACTTC.

This clone occurred a few times. This same CDR3 is encoded by further DNA sequences in the sample. The chain joins TRBV7-2 to TRBJ2-1; 11 bases are a match to TRBD2. Germline assignment: CDR1 SGHTA and CDR2 FQGNSA. V lost 1 base and J lost 3; bases outside the gene matches: 8. The CDR3 totals 18 residues. CDR3 nucleotide sequence: TGTGCCAGCAGCTTAGAAGGTACTAGCGGGAGATTCTACAATGAGCAGTTCTTC. Protein product: CASSLEGTSGRFYNEQFF. Variable domain in full (rest from reference TRBV7-2 and TRBJ2-1): GAGVSQSPSNKVTEKGKDVELRCDPISGHTALYWYRQSLGQGLEFLIYFQGNSAPDKSGLPSDRFSAERTGGSVSTLTIQRTQQEDSAVYLCASSLEGTSGRFYNEQFFGPGTRLTVL.

This clone was recorded only once. The chain links TRBV3-1 (or the pseudogene TRBV3-2) to TRBJ2-6; a weak D match, TRBD1 (6 bases). The V gene's germline CDR1 is LGHDT and CDR2 YNNKEL (reference sequence). V lost 0 bases and J lost 0, with 12 bases in between. The CDR3 consists of 18 residues. The CDR3 DNA follows: TGTGCCAGCAGCCAAGATCACAGGGAATGCTCTGGGGCCAACGTCCTGACTTTC. Translating gives CASSQDHRECSGANVLTF.

The gene calls are TRBV7-3 and TRBJ1-1; no firm D call. CDR3 length: 15 residues. Germline V CDR1 and CDR2: SGHTA, FQGTGA. V gave up 0 bases and J gave up 0 bases, with 8 bases separating them. The CDR3 sequence is CASSLTPGMNTEAFF. CDR3 nucleotides: TGTGCCAGCAGCTTAACACCGGGGATGAACACTGAAGCTTTCTTT.